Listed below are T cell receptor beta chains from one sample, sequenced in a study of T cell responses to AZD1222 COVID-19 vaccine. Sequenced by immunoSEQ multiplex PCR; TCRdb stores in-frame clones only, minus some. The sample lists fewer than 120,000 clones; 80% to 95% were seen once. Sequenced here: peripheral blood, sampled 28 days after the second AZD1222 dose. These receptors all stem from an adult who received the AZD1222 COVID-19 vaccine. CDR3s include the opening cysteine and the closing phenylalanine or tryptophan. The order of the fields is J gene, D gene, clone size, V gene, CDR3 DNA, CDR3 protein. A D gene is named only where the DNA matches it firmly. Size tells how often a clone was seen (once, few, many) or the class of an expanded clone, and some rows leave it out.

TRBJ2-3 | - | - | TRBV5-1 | TGCGCCAGCAGCCTAGGGCGATTCAGCACAGATACGCAGTATTTT | CASSLGRFSTDTQYF
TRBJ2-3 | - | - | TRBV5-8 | TGTGCCAGCAGCCATCAATTGACAGGGAGGTTCACAGATACGCAGTATTTT | CASSHQLTGRFTDTQYF
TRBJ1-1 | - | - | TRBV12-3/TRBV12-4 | TGTGCCAGCAGTTTGATGGGGAACACTGAAGCTTTCTTT | CASSLMGNTEAFF
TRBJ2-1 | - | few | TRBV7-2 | TGTGCCAGCAGCCCACAGTGGGGAATCTCCTACAATGAGCAGTTCTTC | CASSPQWGISYNEQFF
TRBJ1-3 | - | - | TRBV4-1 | TGCGCCAGCAGCAATTATGGCCGGACAGCCTCTGGAAATACCATATATTTT | CASSNYGRTASGNTIYF
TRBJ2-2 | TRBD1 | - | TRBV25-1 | TGTGCCAGCAGTGAGACAGGGGGCCCCTACCCCGGGGAGCTGTTTTTT | CASSETGGPYPGELFF
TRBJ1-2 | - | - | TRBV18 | TGTGCCAGCTCACCCTATGGGGACTATGGCTACACCTTC | CASSPYGDYGYTF
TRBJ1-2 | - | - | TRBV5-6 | TGTGCCAGCAGCTTAGGTCGGGCCCGCTATGGCTACACCTTC | CASSLGRARYGYTF
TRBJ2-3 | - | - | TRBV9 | TGTGCCAGCAGCAAGGAGGGAAGCACAGATACGCAGTATTTT | CASSKEGSTDTQYF
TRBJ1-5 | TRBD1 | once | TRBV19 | TGTGCCAGTAGTATAAGCCGGGACAGGTTTCAGCCCCAGCATTTT | CASSISRDRFQPQHF
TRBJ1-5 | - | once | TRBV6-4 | TGTGCCAGCAGTTACCCTAGCAATCAGCCCCAGCATTTT | CASSYPSNQPQHF
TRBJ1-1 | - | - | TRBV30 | TGTGCCGCCAGGGGATTTGCCACTGAAGCTTTCTTT | CAARGFATEAFF
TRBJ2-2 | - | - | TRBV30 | TGTGCCTGGAGTGTTGCACGGACCACCGGGGAGCTGTTTTTT | CAWSVARTTGELFF
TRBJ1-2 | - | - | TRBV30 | TGTGCCTGGAGTGTAGTATCTGGCTACACCTTC | CAWSVVSGYTF
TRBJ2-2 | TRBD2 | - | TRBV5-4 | TGTGCCAGCAACCCCCTCGGGGCTAGCGGGGGTCTCGGGGAGCTGTTTTTT | CASNPLGASGGLGELFF
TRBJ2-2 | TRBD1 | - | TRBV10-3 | TGTGCCATCAGGCCCGGACAGGGCGGCGGGGAGCTGTTTTTT | CAIRPGQGGGELFF
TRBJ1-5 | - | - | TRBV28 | TGTGCCAGCGTAAGGGACGGTACTAATCAGCCCCAGCATTTT | CASVRDGTNQPQHF
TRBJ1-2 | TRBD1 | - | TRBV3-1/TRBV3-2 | TGTGCCAGCAGCCAAGAGGGACAGAGAAACTATGGCTACACCTTC | CASSQEGQRNYGYTF